This passage covers 10 T cell receptor beta chains from one sample sequenced in a study of a mutant IDH1 vaccine in newly diagnosed glioma. Produced via immunoSEQ multiplex PCR; TCRdb's table is partial and in-frame only. The table shows some 42,000 clones, with around 76% occurring only once. The time point here: week 23, last vaccination. Mutant IDH1 20-mer peptide, at 300 ug, made up each vaccine dose, with topical imiquimod. Their antigens are not known. The starting material was PBMCs, obtained from a glioma patient whose treatment included an IDH1 peptide vaccine. The receptors were sampled from a man aged 50 to 60 with glioma.

This rearrangement joins TRBV2 to TRBJ1-1; D may be TRBD1 (5 bases). The CDR3 consists of 15 residues. V dropped 7 bases and J dropped 2 bases, with 17 bases sitting between them. Germline values: CDR1 SNHLY, CDR2 FYNNEI. The CDR3 sequence is CASNGRVVGNTEAFF. CDR3 coding DNA: TGTGCCAGCAATGGCAGGGTCGTTGGTAACACTGAAGCTTTCTTT.

V gene TRBV7-8 combines with J gene TRBJ1-5; D is ambiguous. This CDR3 has 14 residues. V was pared by 6 bases and J by 5 bases, with 14 bases between. Germline assignment: CDR1 SGHVS and CDR2 FQNEAQ. The CDR3 DNA is TGTGCCAGCAGTCTGGAAGGGAGGGATCAGCCCCAGCATTTT. It is translated as CASSLEGRDQPQHF.

The chain links TRBV6-5 to TRBJ1-2, with D unresolved. The CDR3 covers 13 residues. Trimming left V 0 bases short and J 7 bases short, with 9 bases between. Germline assignment: CDR1 MNHEY and CDR2 SVGAGI. CDR3 sequence (DNA): TGTGCCAGCAGTTACTCGCAGCTGGGTGGCTACACCTTC. Encoded protein: CASSYSQLGGYTF.

V usage is TRBV19 and J usage is TRBJ1-2, with 7 bases aligning to TRBD1. The CDR3 contains 17 residues. Trimming took 4 bases from V and 4 from J; bases not matched to a gene: 15. Germline V gene sequence: CDR1 LNHDA, CDR2 SQIVND (reference sequence). The CDR3 loop reads CASSTVSAGGSFYGYTF. DNA of the CDR3: TGTGCCAGTAGTACAGTATCCGCAGGGGGATCGTTCTATGGCTACACCTTC.

The J gene is TRBJ2-3, the V gene TRBV10-3; TRBD1 agrees at 8 bases. CDR1 is ENHRY and CDR2 is SYGVKD in the germline V gene. Trimming at V came to 2 bases and at J to 5 bases, leaving 6 bases not matched to a gene. This CDR3 contains 15 residues. The CDR3 DNA reads TGTGCCATCAGTGAGGCCGGACAGGGCGTAGATACGCAGTATTTT. It codes for CAISEAGQGVDTQYF.

This clone was seen only a few times. The genes are TRBV18 and TRBJ1-5; D ambiguous. The CDR3 totals 15 residues. V lost 3 bases, J lost 5 bases, and 14 bases lay in between. CDR1 is KGHSH, CDR2 LQKENI, per germline. This chain's CDR3 is CASSPSTAIYQPQHF. CDR3 sequence (DNA): TGTGCCAGCTCACCTTCGACGGCGATTTATCAGCCCCAGCATTTT.

The genes are TRBV6-5 and TRBJ1-5; unclear D gene. Germline V gene data show CDR1 as MNHEY and CDR2 as SVGAGI. This CDR3 contains 13 residues. V shed 0 bases and J shed 4 bases, with 4 bases lying between them. CDR3 residues: CASSYSRNQPQHF. CDR3 in DNA: TGTGCCAGCAGTTACTCAAGGAATCAGCCCCAGCATTTT.

The rearrangement links TRBV5-1 to TRBJ2-7; a weak D match, TRBD1 (7 bases). Germline V gene lookup returns CDR1 SGHRS and CDR2 YFSETQ. The CDR3 loop spans 15 amino acids. Trimming removed 0 bases at V and 3 bases at J, with 13 bases between. CDR3 protein: CASSLVQGGNYEQYF. The CDR3 DNA follows: TGCGCCAGCAGCTTGGTCCAGGGGGGTAACTACGAGCAGTACTTC.

V is TRBV5-4 and J is TRBJ2-5; 7 positions agree with TRBD2. V gave up 0 bases and J gave up 4 bases; unmatched junction bases: 6. Germline CDR1 reads SGHNT; CDR2 reads YYREEE (reference sequence). The CDR3 runs 15 residues. The CDR3 DNA reads as TGTGCCAGCAGCTTGGACGTGGGGGGGTTAGAGACCCAGTACTTC. It encodes CASSLDVGGLETQYF.

The chain couples TRBV6-5 to TRBJ1-1; D might be TRBD1 (6 bases). Germline values: CDR1 MNHEY, CDR2 SVGAGI. The CDR3 spans 14 residues. Trimming stripped 0 bases from V and 4 bases from J, with 9 bases between. The chain's CDR3 is CASSYSGGLTEAFF. Here the CDR3 DNA reads TGTGCCAGCAGTTACTCGGGGGGCCTCACTGAAGCTTTCTTT.